The entry below gives a single TCR beta chain sequence along with its context. Profiled with immunoSEQ multiplex PCR; TCRdb holds only in-frame clones, not every one. The repertoire holds under 600,000 clones, with roughly nine tenths as singletons. As to treatment: about 20 received Ad26.COV2.S at low or high dose, single or two shots; about 5 received placebo; per-sample allocation not given. Samples were taken on day 63 after the first vaccine or placebo injection. This record comes from a study of Ad26.COV2.S vaccination and SARS-CoV-2 variants. The CDR3 totals 17 residues. J was trimmed by 4 bases and V by 4 bases; bases with no gene match: 13. Germline loops: CDR1 LGHDT, CDR2 YNNKEL (reference sequence).

The clonotype comes from a person aged 18-65 years who received the Ad26.COV2.S COVID-19 vaccine or a placebo. The rearrangement links TRBV3-1 (or the pseudogene TRBV3-2) to TRBJ2-7; the match to TRBD2 covers 10 bases. This specimen was peripheral blood, taken in a trial of Ad26.COV2.S vaccine versus placebo. CDR3 in amino acids: CASSPHGLGAGGYEQYF. The CDR3 nucleotides are TGTGCCAGCAGCCCCCACGGGCTTGGAGCGGGAGGGTACGAGCAGTACTTC.